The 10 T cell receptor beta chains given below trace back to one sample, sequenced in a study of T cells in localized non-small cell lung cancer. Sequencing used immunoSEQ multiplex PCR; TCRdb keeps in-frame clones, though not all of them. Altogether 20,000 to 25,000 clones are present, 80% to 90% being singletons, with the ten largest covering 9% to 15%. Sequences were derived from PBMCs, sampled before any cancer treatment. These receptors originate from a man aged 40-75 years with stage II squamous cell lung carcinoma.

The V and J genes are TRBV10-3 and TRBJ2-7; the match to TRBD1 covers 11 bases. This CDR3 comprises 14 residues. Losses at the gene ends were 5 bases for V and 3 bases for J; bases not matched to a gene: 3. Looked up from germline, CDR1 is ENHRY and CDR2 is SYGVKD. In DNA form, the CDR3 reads TGTGCCATCAGTTCGGGACAGGGGGACTACGAGCAGTACTTC. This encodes CAISSGQGDYEQYF.

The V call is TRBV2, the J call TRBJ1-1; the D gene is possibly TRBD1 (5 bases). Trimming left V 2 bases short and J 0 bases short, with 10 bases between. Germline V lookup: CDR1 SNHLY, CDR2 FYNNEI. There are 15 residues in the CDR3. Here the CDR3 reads CASSERRGLNTEAFF. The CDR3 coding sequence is TGTGCCAGCAGTGAAAGGAGGGGCCTGAACACTGAAGCTTTCTTT.

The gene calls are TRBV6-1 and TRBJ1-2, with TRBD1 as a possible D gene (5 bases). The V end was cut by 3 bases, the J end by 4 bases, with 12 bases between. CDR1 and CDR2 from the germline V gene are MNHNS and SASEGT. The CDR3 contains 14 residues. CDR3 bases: TGTGCCAGCAGTGAGGGACGGGCTCTCTATGGCTACACCTTC. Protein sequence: CASSEGRALYGYTF.

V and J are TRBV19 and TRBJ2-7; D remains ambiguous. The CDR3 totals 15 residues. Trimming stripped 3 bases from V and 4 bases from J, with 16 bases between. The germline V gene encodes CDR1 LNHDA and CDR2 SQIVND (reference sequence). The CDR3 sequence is CASSINPLSRYEQYF. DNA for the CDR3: TGTGCCAGTAGTATTAACCCGCTATCTCGTTACGAGCAGTACTTC.

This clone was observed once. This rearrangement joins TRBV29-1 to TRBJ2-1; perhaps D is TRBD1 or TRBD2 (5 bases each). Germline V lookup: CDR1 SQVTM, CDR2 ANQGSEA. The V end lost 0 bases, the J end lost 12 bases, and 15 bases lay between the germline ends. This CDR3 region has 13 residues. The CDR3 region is CSVEEGPALGQFF. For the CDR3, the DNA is TGCAGCGTTGAAGAGGGACCAGCGCTTGGGCAGTTCTTC.

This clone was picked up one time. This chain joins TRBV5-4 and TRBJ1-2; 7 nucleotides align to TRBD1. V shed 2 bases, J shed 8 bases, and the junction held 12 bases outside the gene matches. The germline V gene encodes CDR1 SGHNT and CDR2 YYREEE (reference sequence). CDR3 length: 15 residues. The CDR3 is CASSFQGQVVGGYTF. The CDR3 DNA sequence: TGTGCCAGCAGCTTTCAAGGACAGGTGGTAGGGGGCTACACCTTC. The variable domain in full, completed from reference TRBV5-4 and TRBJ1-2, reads ETGVTQSPTHLIKTRGQQVTLRCSSQSGHNTVSWYQQALGQGPQFIFQYYREEENGRGNFPPRFSGLQFPNYSSELNVNALELDDSALYLCASSFQGQVVGGYTFGSGTRLTVV.

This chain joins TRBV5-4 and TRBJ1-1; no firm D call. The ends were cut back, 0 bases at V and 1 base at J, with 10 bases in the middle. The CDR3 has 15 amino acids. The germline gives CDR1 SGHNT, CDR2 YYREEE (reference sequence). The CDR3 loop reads CASSLVKGQNTEAFF. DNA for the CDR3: TGTGCCAGCAGCTTGGTGAAAGGGCAGAACACTGAAGCTTTCTTT.

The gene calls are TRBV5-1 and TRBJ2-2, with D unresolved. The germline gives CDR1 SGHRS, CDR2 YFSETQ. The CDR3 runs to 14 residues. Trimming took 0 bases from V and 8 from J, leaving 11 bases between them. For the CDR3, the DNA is TGCGCCAGCAGCTTGGGGGCTACCGTTGGGGAGCTGTTTTTT. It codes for CASSLGATVGELFF.

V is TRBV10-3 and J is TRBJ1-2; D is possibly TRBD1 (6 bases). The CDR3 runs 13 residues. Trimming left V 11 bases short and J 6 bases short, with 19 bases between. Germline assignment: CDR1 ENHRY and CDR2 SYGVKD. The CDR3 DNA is TGTGCCCACAGGAGGGAGACAGGTCATGGCTACACCTTC. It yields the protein CAHRRETGHGYTF.

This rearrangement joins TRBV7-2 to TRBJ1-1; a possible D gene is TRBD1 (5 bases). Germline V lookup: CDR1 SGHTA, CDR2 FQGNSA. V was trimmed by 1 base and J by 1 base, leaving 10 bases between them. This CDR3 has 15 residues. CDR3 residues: CASSLVPGKNTEAFF. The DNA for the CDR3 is TGTGCCAGCAGCTTAGTCCCAGGGAAGAACACTGAAGCTTTCTTT.